These 10 T cell receptor beta chains came from one sample sequenced in a study of identical twins. TCRdb reprocessed the 5' RACE reads via MiXCR and lists one record per CDR3 protein. The data contain around 480,000 distinct CDR3 sequences, approximately 15% of them singletons. In addition, the sample was reused for a study of yellow fever vaccine responses in identical twins.

Sequencing was performed on CD4+ T cells sorted from blood. The origin of the receptors is a woman aged 18-29 years in good health.

This clonotype has a handful of counts. V usage is TRBV7-8 and J usage is TRBJ1-1, with a possible D match to TRBD1 (6 bases). The CDR3 loop spans 16 amino acids. Germline V lookup: CDR1 SGHVS, CDR2 FQNEAQ. V gave up 3 bases and J gave up 1 base, with 15 bases separating them. In DNA, the CDR3 is TGTGCCAGCAGCTTGTTTGATGTACAGGGGAACACTGAAGCTTTCTTT. It codes for CASSLFDVQGNTEAFF.

CDR3 nucleotide sequence: TGTGCCAGCAGCTTACGACAGGGCCAGGGGGCCGGGGAGCTGTTTTTT. Translated: CASSLRQGQGAGELFF. This chain joins TRBV7-3 and TRBJ2-2, with 7 bases matching TRBD1. CDR1 and CDR2 from the germline V gene are SGHTA and FQGTGA. The ends lost 2 bases at V and 6 bases at J; junction bases unmatched: 9. The CDR3 has 16 residues.

The rearrangement links TRBV12-3 or TRBV12-4 to TRBJ2-5; TRBD1 aligns across 8 bases. The CDR3 extends over 16 amino acids. V shed 2 bases and J 4 bases; nucleotides not matched to a gene: 9. The CDR3 protein is CASSLIQGAIGETQYF. CDR3 in DNA: TGTGCCAGCAGTTTAATTCAGGGGGCGATAGGAGAGACCCAGTACTTC.

The chain carries TRBV14 and TRBJ2-5; weak D call: TRBD1 (7 bases). Between the trimmed V and J ends, which lost 1 base and 1 base, there was a span of 19 bases. Germline V lookup: CDR1 SGHDN, CDR2 FVKESK. This CDR3 has 18 residues. CDR3 bases: TGTGCCAGCAGCCAAGGGAAGTCGAGGAGGGGGCGCCAAGAGACCCAGTACTTC. Its protein is CASSQGKSRRGRQETQYF.

V gene TRBV7-8 combines with J gene TRBJ2-7; D unclear. Looked up from germline, CDR1 is SGHVS and CDR2 is FQNEAQ. V was pared by 0 bases and J by 3 bases, with 12 bases between. CDR3 length equals 15 residues. The CDR3 DNA follows: TGTGCCAGCAGCTTAGCTCAGAACTCCCACTACGAGCAGTACTTC. Residues: CASSLAQNSHYEQYF.

This clonotype has a handful of counts. This sequence joins TRBV20-1 and TRBJ2-7; D might be TRBD2 (6 bases). Germline-derived CDR1 and CDR2 are DFQATT and SNEGSKA (reference sequence). Trimming stripped 1 base from V and 2 bases from J, with 12 bases between. The CDR3 contains 14 residues. This chain's CDR3 is CSARGREPTYEQYF. The CDR3 bases are TGCAGTGCTAGAGGGCGGGAACCTACCTACGAGCAGTACTTC.

This clonotype was observed a handful of times. The V and J genes are TRBV10-3 and TRBJ2-7, with 7 bases fitting TRBD1. The V segment lost 3 bases and the J segment 0 bases; nucleotides outside the gene matches: 5. The CDR3 extends over 15 amino acids. Germline V lookup: CDR1 ENHRY, CDR2 SYGVKD. CDR3 in amino acids: CAISERTGRSYEQYF. The CDR3 nucleotides are TGTGCCATCAGTGAACGGACAGGCCGCTCCTACGAGCAGTACTTC.

The chain uses TRBV6-1 and TRBJ2-2, with 11 bases matching TRBD2. J was trimmed by 4 bases and V by 6 bases; bases with no gene match: 4. This CDR3 is 15 amino acids long. CDR1 and CDR2 (germline): MNHNS, SASEGT. CDR3 sequence: CASSLTSGVTGELFF. The CDR3 coding sequence is TGTGCCAGCAGCCTGACTAGCGGGGTCACCGGGGAGCTGTTTTTT.

The V and J genes are TRBV7-9 and TRBJ1-2; TRBD1 is a possible D gene (5 bases). Looked up from germline, CDR1 is SEHNR and CDR2 is FQNEAQ (reference sequence). CDR3 length: 14 residues. V lost 4 bases and J lost 6, with 15 bases in between. This chain's CDR3 is CASSSTGSGNGYTF. The CDR3 nucleotides are TGTGCCAGCAGCTCTACAGGCTCGGGGAATGGCTACACCTTC.

This clonotype has only a few counts. This chain's CDR3 is CSAHPPGTGLNMVQYF. CDR3 nucleotides: TGCAGTGCTCACCCCCCCGGGACAGGGCTAAATATGGTTCAGTACTTC. The V gene is TRBV20-1, the J gene TRBJ2-4, with 9 positions matching TRBD1. Germline-derived CDR1 and CDR2 are DFQATT and SNEGSKA (reference sequence). The CDR3 contains 16 residues. Trimming cost V 5 bases and J 11 bases; bases outside gene matches: 19.